A selection of T cell receptor beta chains follows, all from one sample in a study of radiation and T cells in renal cell carcinoma. Generated by immunoSEQ multiplex PCR, the TCRdb table keeps only in-frame clones and is missing some. This sample yields about 25,000 clones, of which roughly 64% are seen a single time; about 22% belongs to the top ten. The sequencing here drew on tumor tissue, taken from a patient whose treatment was nephrectomy without radiotherapy. These receptors originate from a middle-aged man with renal cell carcinoma. The CDR3 runs from the conserved cysteine through the conserved F or W. A D gene is named only where the DNA matches it firmly. The size of a clone is reported for some rows only, either as once, few or many, or as a class for expanded clones.

>TRBV6-6|-|TRBD1|TRBJ2-3
TGTGCCAGCAGTTATATAGGGGGCCGCACAGATACGCAGTATTTT
CASSYIGGRTDTQYF
>TRBV6-1|-|-|TRBJ2-2
TGTGCCAGCGTAACAGGGCTGGTGGCCGGGGAGCTGTTTTTT
CASVTGLVAGELFF
>TRBV2|few|-|TRBJ1-1
TGTGCCAGCAGTGAATATCGCAGGAACACTGAAGCTTTCTTT
CASSEYRRNTEAFF
>TRBV7-3|few|TRBD2|TRBJ2-1
TGTGCCAGTTCAGGCGGGAGGGCCCCCTACAATGAGCAGTTCTTC
CASSGGRAPYNEQFF
>TRBV5-1|-|-|TRBJ1-4
TGCGCCAGCAGCTTAGACACGGAGGGAAAACTGTTTTTT
CASSLDTEGKLFF
>TRBV10-2|-|TRBD1|TRBJ1-2
TGCGCCAGCACCCAGGGGGACTATGGCTACACCTTC
CASTQGDYGYTF
>TRBV6-1|-|TRBD1|TRBJ1-1
TGTGCCAGCAACACAGGGGGCGTGAACACTGAAGCTTTCTTT
CASNTGGVNTEAFF
>TRBV2|few|-|TRBJ1-1
TGTGCCAGCAGAGAACAGGGAAGGGCTTTCTTT
CASREQGRAFF
>TRBV21-1|-|-|TRBJ1-1
TGTGCCAGCAGCAAAGGGGCCGACAGGGCTGAAGCTTTCTTT
CASSKGADRAEAFF
>TRBV27|-|-|TRBJ2-3
TGTGCCAGCACCCCAAGGGCCTACACAGATACGCAGTATTTT
CASTPRAYTDTQYF
>TRBV2|-|-|TRBJ1-3
TGTGCCAGCAGCTTCAGACCGGCAACCCCAGTCCGGGGAAACACCATATATTTT
CASSFRPATPVRGNTIYF
>TRBV10-1|once|TRBD2|TRBJ2-3
TGCGCCAGCAGCGCCACTAGCGGGGGTACGCAGTATTTT
CASSATSGGTQYF
>TRBV6-5|once|-|TRBJ1-2
TGTGCCAGCACCCACGGGGGGGGCGACGGCTACACCTTC
CASTHGGGDGYTF
>TRBV4-1|-|-|TRBJ2-5
TGCGCCAGCAGCCAACCGGGGGCAGGGGAGACCCAGTACTTC
CASSQPGAGETQYF
>TRBV13|few|-|TRBJ1-2
TGTGCCAGCAGCCGCAGTCCTAACTATGGCTACACCTTC
CASSRSPNYGYTF
>TRBV5-4|few|-|TRBJ1-1
TGTGCCAGCAGCTTGTACAGGTCGACTGAAGCTTTCTTT
CASSLYRSTEAFF
>TRBV5-8|few|TRBD1|TRBJ1-1
TGTGCCAGCAGCCTACACAGGGGTGCTGGGACCACTGAAGCTTTCTTT
CASSLHRGAGTTEAFF
>TRBV14|-|TRBD1|TRBJ2-5
TGTGCCAGCAGCCAAGATTGGACAGGGGGACAAGAGACCCAGTACTTC
CASSQDWTGGQETQYF
>TRBV4-2|-|-|TRBJ2-3
TGTGCCAGCAGCCCGGAGGGTGCAGCTTCAGATACGCAGTATTTT
CASSPEGAASDTQYF
>TRBV5-4|-|-|TRBJ2-1
TGTGCCAGCAGCTCGGCCCCTACAGAAAACAATGAGCAGTTCTTC
CASSSAPTENNEQFF
>TRBV9|-|-|TRBJ2-1
TGTGCCAGCAGCATACCGAGACCGGGCAGCTCCTCAAGCTCCTACAATGAGCAGTTCTTC
CASSIPRPGSSSSSYNEQFF
>TRBV28|-|TRBD2|TRBJ2-5
TGTGCCAGCAGTTCCACTAGCGGGAGGGGTGGTAGAGGAGAGACCCAGTACTTC
CASSSTSGRGGRGETQYF
>TRBV2|-|-|TRBJ2-4
TGTGCCAGCAGCTTCGGTTCAGCCAAAAACATTCAGTACTTC
CASSFGSAKNIQYF
>TRBV5-1|-|TRBD2|TRBJ2-2
TGCGCCAGCAGGGCCTCGGGGCGGGAGACCGGGGAGCTGTTTTTT
CASRASGRETGELFF
>TRBV18|-|-|TRBJ2-3
TGTGCCAGCTCACCAGGAGGGGTGGGCACAGATACGCAGTATTTT
CASSPGGVGTDTQYF
>TRBV5-4|few|TRBD1|TRBJ1-6
TGTGCCAGCAGCTTACTCCAGGGGGCGGGTGGTTCACCCCTCCACTTT
CASSLLQGAGGSPLHF
>TRBV4-1|-|-|TRBJ1-2
TGCGCCAGCAGCCAAGCCCGGGACTATGGCTACACCTTC
CASSQARDYGYTF
>TRBV28|-|TRBD2|TRBJ2-1
TGTGCCAGCCTTACTAGCGGGAGGAATGAGCAGTTCTTC
CASLTSGRNEQFF
>TRBV14|-|TRBD1|TRBJ1-4
TGTGCCAGCAGCCGGGACAGAATGAATGAAAAACTGTTTTTT
CASSRDRMNEKLFF
>TRBV11-2|-|TRBD1|TRBJ1-1
TGTGCCAGCAGCCTAAGGGGGCCGTTCGCTATGAACACTGAAGCTTTCTTT
CASSLRGPFAMNTEAFF
>TRBV5-1|-|TRBD1|TRBJ2-1
TGCGCCAGCAGCTTACAGGGGCTAGGGGCCAATGAGCAGTTCTTC
CASSLQGLGANEQFF
>TRBV6-1|few|-|TRBJ1-1
TGTGCCAGCAGGAACCTGGGGACGTTGAACACTGAAGCTTTCTTT
CASRNLGTLNTEAFF
>TRBV7-9|-|-|TRBJ1-2
TGTGCCAGCAGCTTAAGGAAAGGGGAGCGAGTGGGGGGCTACACCTTC
CASSLRKGERVGGYTF
>TRBV6-1|once|-|TRBJ1-5
TGTGCCAGCAGTGAAACGACGGGTTCTAGCAATCAGCCCCAGCATTTT
CASSETTGSSNQPQHF
>TRBV6-4|few|TRBD2|TRBJ2-2
TGTGCCAGCAGTGAACCTCGGCAGCGGGAGGCAGCCGGGGAGCTGTTTTTT
CASSEPRQREAAGELFF
>TRBV4-2|-|-|TRBJ2-2
TGTGCCAGCAGCCAAACACAGGGGGAGCTGTTTTTT
CASSQTQGELFF
>TRBV6-5|-|-|TRBJ1-2
TGTGCCAGCAGGGAGGGCAGGTATGGCTACACCTTC
CASREGRYGYTF
>TRBV2|-|-|TRBJ1-1
TGTGCCAGCAGAGAACAGGGCGGGGGCACTGAAGCTTTCTTT
CASREQGGGTEAFF
>TRBV6-5|few|-|TRBJ1-6
TGTGCCAGCAGAGGGGGGTCTAGATCACCCCTCCACTTT
CASRGGSRSPLHF
>TRBV9|-|TRBD1|TRBJ2-5
TGTGCCAGCAGCGTAGCTGTATCAGGGGGCCCAGAGACCCAGTACTTC
CASSVAVSGGPETQYF
>TRBV9|-|-|TRBJ2-3
TGTGCCAGCAGCGCTGATGGGACCACAGATACGCAGTATTTT
CASSADGTTDTQYF
>TRBV5-1|-|-|TRBJ2-3
TGCGCCAGCAGCTTGGCCGGCTATACCACAGATACGCAGTATTTT
CASSLAGYTTDTQYF
>TRBV15|-|TRBD1|TRBJ2-3
TGTGCCACCAGCAGGACAGGGTCTAGCAAAGATACGCAGTATTTT
CATSRTGSSKDTQYF
>TRBV6-6|-|TRBD2|TRBJ2-3
TGTGCCAGCACCATAGCGGGATCCACAGATACGCAGTATTTT
CASTIAGSTDTQYF
>TRBV5-4|-|-|TRBJ2-2
TGTGCCAGCAGCTTGAGGCAGGCCGGGGAGCTGTTTTTT
CASSLRQAGELFF
>TRBV5-1|-|-|TRBJ2-2
TGCGCCAGCAGCGGTGGAGGTTCGGCCGGGGAGCTGTTTTTT
CASSGGGSAGELFF
>TRBV7-9|-|TRBD2|TRBJ2-5
TGTGCCAGCAGCTCGGGACTAGCAGATGAGACCCAGTACTTC
CASSSGLADETQYF
>TRBV4-3|-|-|TRBJ2-3
TGCGCCAGCAGCCAGGACCTTTGGGGCACAGATACGCAGTATTTT
CASSQDLWGTDTQYF
>TRBV4-3|-|TRBD2|TRBJ2-1
TGCGCCAGCAGCCCCTTCGGGGGGGGGTATGAGCAGTTCTTC
CASSPFGGGYEQFF
>TRBV5-6|-|-|TRBJ1-1
TGTGCCAGCAGCCCTTTTTCCCGGGACACTGAAGCTTTCTTT
CASSPFSRDTEAFF